The next 6 T cell receptor beta chains were all read from a single sample in a study of vaccination and CD4 T cells after COVID-19. The antigens for these receptors are not known. The treatment is: roughly ten-day PBMC culture with coronavirus spike peptide pools or control peptides (ViraFEST assay). Ahead of the COVID-19 pandemic (2011-2018), the CD4+ T cells of the unexposed donor were collected. Cultured CD4+ T-cell DNA underwent Oncomine TCR Beta short-read sequencing. TCRdb called the PCR reads again in MiXCR, with one record for every CDR3 protein. The table lists more than 2,000 distinct CDR3 sequences, about 20% of them singletons, with 40% to 55% in the top ten. The sample comprised CD4+ T cells from blood, cultured in vitro. These receptors originate from a human donor in good health.

The chain couples TRBV28 to TRBJ1-6; D not resolved. CDR3 length equals 17 residues. Trimming removed 2 bases at V and 0 bases at J, with 11 bases between. Germline assignment: CDR1 MDHEN and CDR2 SYDVKM. CDR3 bases: TGTGCCAGCAGTTTAAGAGAAGGGAGCTCCTATAATTCACCCCTCCACTTT. Protein: CASSLREGSSYNSPLHF. Drawing the rest from reference TRBV28 and TRBJ1-6, the complete variable domain is DVKVTQSSRYLVKRTGEKVFLECVQDMDHENMFWYRQDPGLGLRLIYFSYDVKMKEKGDIPEGYSVSREKKERFSLILESASTNQTSMYLCASSLREGSSYNSPLHFGNGTRLTVT.

DNA for the CDR3: TGTGCCAGCAGTTACAGCTCGGCTACGCAGTATTTT. It encodes CASSYSSATQYF. The gene calls are TRBV6-2 or TRBV6-3 and TRBJ2-3; D ambiguous. The CDR3 contains 12 residues. Germline lookup yields CDR1 MNHEY and CDR2 SVGEGT. With 2 bases removed from V and 8 bases from J, the gap between germline ends came to 8 bases.

The chain carries TRBV2 and TRBJ2-5, with D uncertain. Trimming removed 3 bases from V and 11 bases from J, with 10 bases in between. This CDR3 region has 11 residues. Germline values: CDR1 SNHLY, CDR2 FYNNEI. The CDR3 loop is CASSDAASQYF. In nucleotides, the CDR3 is TGTGCCAGCAGTGATGCTGCCTCTCAGTACTTC.

This clonotype was seen more than once but under ten times. V and J are TRBV7-9 and TRBJ2-7; D gene ambiguous. Trimming left V 1 base short and J 2 bases short, with 15 bases between. The germline CDR1 and CDR2 sequences are SEHNR and FQNEAQ (reference sequence). This CDR3 contains 16 residues. The CDR3 sequence is CASSLEGSARPYEQYF. CDR3 DNA: TGTGCCAGCAGCTTAGAGGGCAGTGCTAGACCCTACGAGCAGTACTTC.

The chain links TRBV4-3 to TRBJ1-1, with D uncertain. V lost 0 bases to trimming and J lost 3 bases, with 8 bases between them. CDR3 length: 14 residues. The germline CDR1 and CDR2 sequences are LGHNA and YSLEER. CDR3 in amino acids: CASSQDTEDTEAFF. In DNA form, the CDR3 reads TGCGCCAGCAGCCAAGATACGGAGGACACTGAAGCTTTCTTT.

V gene TRBV7-3 combines with J gene TRBJ2-2; D not resolved. The germline V and J ends were trimmed by 2 bases and 1 base, with 5 bases remaining between them. CDR3 length: 14 residues. Per the germline V gene, CDR1 is SGHTA and CDR2 is FQGTGA. The CDR3 sequence: CASSLFRNTGELFF. Here the CDR3 DNA reads TGTGCCAGCAGCTTATTCCGGAACACCGGGGAGCTGTTTTTT.